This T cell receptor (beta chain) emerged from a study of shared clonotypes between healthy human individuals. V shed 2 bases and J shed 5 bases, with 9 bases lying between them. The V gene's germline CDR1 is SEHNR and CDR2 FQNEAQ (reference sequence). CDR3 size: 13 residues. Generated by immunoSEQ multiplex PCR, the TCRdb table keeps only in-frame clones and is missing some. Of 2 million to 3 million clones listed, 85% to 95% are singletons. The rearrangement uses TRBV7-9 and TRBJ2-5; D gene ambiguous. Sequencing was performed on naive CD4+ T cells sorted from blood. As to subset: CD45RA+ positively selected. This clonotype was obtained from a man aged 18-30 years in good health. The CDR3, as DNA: TGTGCCAGCAGCTTACAGCTCGGGGAGACCCAGTACTTC. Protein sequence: CASSLQLGETQYF.